The 27 T cell receptor beta chains presented below share a single source sample, sequenced in a study of control samples from healthy donors and cancer patients. TCRdb's copy holds only in-frame clones and misses some; the assay was immunoSEQ multiplex PCR. The top ten hold 10% to 15% of the sample, which has about 250,000 clones, about four fifths seen once. Specimen: PBMCs. These TCRs come from a woman between 55 and 75 years old with lung cancer.

This chain connects TRBV27 to TRBJ1-1; D not resolved. Germline V gene data show CDR1 as MNHEY and CDR2 as SMNVEV (reference sequence). The CDR3 covers 13 residues. Trimming cost V 6 bases and J 1 base, with 9 bases left between them. The CDR3 DNA reads TGTGCCAGCAGGTGGATGGCGAACACTGAAGCTTTCTTT. Protein: CASRWMANTEAFF.

The chain has TRBV19 and TRBJ1-5; perhaps TRBD1 as D (5 bases). The V gene lost 5 bases and the J gene lost 11 bases, with 13 bases spanning the gap. The length of the CDR3 is 12 residues. Germline values: CDR1 LNHDA, CDR2 SQIVND (reference sequence). The CDR3 nucleotides are TGTGCCAGTAGTCCAGGGAGAGTGGCCCAGCATTTT. Amino acids: CASSPGRVAQHF.

The rearrangement joins TRBV2 to TRBJ1-2; TRBD1 aligns across 11 bases. In germline, CDR1 is SNHLY, CDR2 FYNNEI. This CDR3 contains 16 residues. Trimming cost V 5 bases and J 8 bases; bases outside gene matches: 13. The CDR3 spells CASSFHAPGTGGGYTF. The DNA of the CDR3 is TGTGCCAGCAGTTTCCACGCCCCCGGGACAGGGGGGGGCTACACCTTC.

The chain employs TRBV11-2 and TRBJ2-2; no clear D. Per germline, CDR1 SGHAT and CDR2 FQNNGV. V lost 4 bases and J lost 6, with 12 bases in between. This CDR3 spans 14 amino acids. The CDR3 DNA reads TGTGCCAGCAGCTCGACGCCCGGAGCCGGGGAGCTGTTTTTT. It encodes CASSSTPGAGELFF.

This rearrangement joins TRBV11-3 to TRBJ2-1; D might be TRBD1 or TRBD2, each matching 5 bases. The CDR3 consists of 14 residues. The V and J ends lost 5 bases and 4 bases respectively, with 12 bases between them. Germline V gives CDR1 SGHNT, CDR2 YENEEA. DNA for the CDR3: TGTGCCAGCAGCCCGGGGACGCTATACAATGAGCAGTTCTTC. This gives the protein CASSPGTLYNEQFF.

Of note for this clone: Within the sample, other DNA sequences also encode this same CDR3. V usage is TRBV7-3 and J usage is TRBJ2-7; TRBD2 aligns across 10 bases. Germline CDR1 and CDR2: SGHTA and FQGTGA. The CDR3 is made up of 13 amino acids. V lost 5 bases, J lost 4 bases, and 2 bases stayed unmatched. In DNA, the CDR3 is TGTGCCAGCAGCCTAGCGGGGGATTACGAGCAGTACTTC. Translation: CASSLAGDYEQYF.

The J gene is TRBJ1-1, the V gene TRBV5-4, with 9 nucleotides matching TRBD1. Germline loops: CDR1 SGHNT, CDR2 YYREEE (reference sequence). This CDR3 contains 14 residues. The V segment lost 0 bases and the J segment 6 bases; nucleotides outside the gene matches: 3. This chain's CDR3 is CASSLVDRGSEAFF. The CDR3 region has the DNA TGTGCCAGCAGCTTGGTCGACAGGGGGTCTGAAGCTTTCTTT.

In this sample, this clone turned up once. V and J are TRBV16 and TRBJ2-6, with TRBD1 as a possible D gene (5 bases). CDR1 is KGHSY, CDR2 FQNENV, per germline. The germline V and J ends were trimmed by 4 bases and 2 bases, with 9 bases remaining between them. The length of the CDR3 is 15 residues. CDR3 protein: CASSPRRAGANVLTF. CDR3 DNA: TGTGCCAGCAGCCCCCGCAGGGCTGGGGCCAACGTCCTGACTTTC.

CDR3 residues: CASSIPLSGANVLTF. The CDR3 nucleotides read TGTGCCAGCAGTATACCACTCTCTGGGGCCAACGTCCTGACTTTC. The chain recombines TRBV5-8 with TRBJ2-6, with no clear D. The germline CDR1 and CDR2 sequences are SGHTS and YDEGEE. V shed 5 bases and J shed 0 bases, with 9 bases lying between them. This CDR3 has 15 residues.

This chain connects TRBV5-1 to TRBJ2-7; D gene ambiguous. The CDR3 is 12 residues long. V lost 4 bases to trimming and J lost 6 bases, with 11 bases between them. Germline assignment: CDR1 SGHRS and CDR2 YFSETQ. The CDR3 region is CASSPSSGEQYF. For the CDR3, the DNA is TGCGCCAGCAGCCCGTCTTCGGGCGAGCAGTACTTC.

The chain has TRBV11-2 and TRBJ2-1; D is unclear. The CDR3 covers 13 residues. V lost 0 bases, J lost 7 bases, and 7 bases lay in between. Germline V lookup: CDR1 SGHAT, CDR2 FQNNGV. The CDR3 DNA is TGTGCCAGCAGCTTAGAACCCGGGAATGAGCAGTTCTTC. This translates into CASSLEPGNEQFF.

V and J are TRBV11-3 and TRBJ2-3; 7 positions match TRBD1. Germline V gene data show CDR1 as SGHNT and CDR2 as YENEEA. The V segment lost 1 base and the J segment 5 bases; nucleotides outside the gene matches: 0. This CDR3 is built from 13 residues. CDR3 sequence: CASSLAGGDTQYF. In nucleotides, the CDR3 is TGTGCCAGCAGCTTAGCAGGGGGAGATACGCAGTATTTT. Full variable domain (remainder filled in from reference TRBV11-3 and TRBJ2-3): EAGVVQSPRYKIIEKKQPVAFWCNPISGHNTLYWYLQNLGQGPELLIRYENEEAVDDSQLPKDRFSAERLKGVDSTLKIQPAELGDSAVYLCASSLAGGDTQYFGPGTRLTVL.

The rearrangement links TRBV5-1 to TRBJ2-5; D is unresolved. Germline CDR1 and CDR2: SGHRS and YFSETQ. Trimming left V 6 bases short and J 5 bases short, with 26 bases between. The CDR3 is made up of 17 amino acids. CDR3 in amino acids: CASMVENGPALGETQYF. CDR3 coding DNA: TGCGCCAGCATGGTGGAAAACGGGCCGGCGCTCGGGGAGACCCAGTACTTC.

The chain uses TRBV7-9 and TRBJ2-7, with 10 bases aligning to TRBD1. V gave up 5 bases and J gave up 5 bases; unmatched junction bases: 9. Germline V gene data show CDR1 as SEHNR and CDR2 as FQNEAQ (reference sequence). CDR3 length equals 15 residues. The DNA for the CDR3 is TGTGCCAGCAGCCTCCGGGAGACAGGGGGCAACGAGCAGTACTTC. It yields the protein CASSLRETGGNEQYF.

V is TRBV20-1 and J is TRBJ1-2; 7 bases agree with TRBD1. Trimming took 3 bases from V and 2 from J; bases not matched to a gene: 6. Germline V gene lookup returns CDR1 DFQATT and CDR2 SNEGSKA (reference sequence). The CDR3 contains 14 residues. As DNA, the CDR3 is TGCAGTGCTAGTGACAGGGAGGCCAACTATGGCTACACCTTC. As protein: CSASDREANYGYTF.

V gene TRBV6-6 combines with J gene TRBJ2-5; 7 bases match TRBD2. This CDR3 spans 11 amino acids. Germline V lookup: CDR1 MNHNY, CDR2 SVGAGI (reference sequence). After removal of 11 bases from V and 3 bases from J, the junction contained 3 bases not matched to a gene. Here the CDR3 DNA reads TGTGCCTCCCGGGGGGAAGAGACCCAGTACTTC. Amino acid sequence: CASRGEETQYF.

This clone was seen just once. The chain employs TRBV10-2 and TRBJ1-5; a weak D match, TRBD1 (5 bases). Per the germline V gene, CDR1 is WSHSY and CDR2 is SAAADI. This CDR3 comprises 18 residues. Trimming took off 2 bases at V and 5 bases at J, with 22 bases between the two ends. The chain's CDR3 is CASSEVRGFERPHQPQHF. The CDR3 coding sequence is TGCGCCAGCAGTGAGGTCCGGGGCTTTGAAAGGCCTCATCAGCCCCAGCATTTT.

The rearrangement links TRBV19 to TRBJ2-1, with TRBD2 matching over 7 bases. V trimming: 5 bases; J trimming: 7 bases; junction bases outside the gene matches: 11. Germline CDR1 and CDR2: LNHDA and SQIVND (reference sequence). The CDR3 consists of 15 residues. The CDR3 is CASSWTRLGGNEQFF. The CDR3 DNA reads as TGTGCCAGTAGTTGGACTAGACTGGGAGGAAATGAGCAGTTCTTC.

The DNA for the CDR3 is TGTGCCAGCAGCCAAGGTGGTAGCGGGGCCGCCTACGAGCAGTACTTC. This sequence encodes CASSQGGSGAAYEQYF. This chain joins TRBV4-2 and TRBJ2-7; TRBD2 agrees at 8 bases. The V and J ends lost 1 base and 2 bases, in that order; junction bases with no gene match: 7. The CDR3 loop spans 16 amino acids. Germline CDR1 reads LGHNA; CDR2 reads YNFKEQ.

V and J are TRBV5-5 and TRBJ1-2; 9 nucleotides line up with TRBD1. This CDR3 has 15 amino acids. Trimming at V came to 1 base and at J to 4 bases, leaving 5 bases not matched to a gene. Germline CDR1 is SGHKS and CDR2 is YYEKEE (reference sequence). CDR3 nucleotide sequence: TGTGCCAGCAGCTTGATTGGGACAGGGCCCTATGGCTACACCTTC. It specifies CASSLIGTGPYGYTF.

The rearrangement joins TRBV4-1 to TRBJ2-7; 14 nucleotides match TRBD2. From germline, CDR1 is MGHRA and CDR2 YSYEKL. The CDR3 has 17 residues. V gave up 3 bases and J gave up 2 bases; unmatched junction bases: 6. The CDR3 sequence: CASSQGLAGVPPYEQYF. The CDR3 coding sequence is TGCGCCAGCAGCCAGGGACTAGCGGGAGTCCCTCCCTACGAGCAGTACTTC.

This chain connects TRBV5-1 to TRBJ2-5, with D tentatively TRBD2 (6 bases). V was pared by 7 bases and J by 5 bases, with 15 bases between. The V gene's germline CDR1 is SGHRS and CDR2 YFSETQ. CDR3 length: 13 residues. CDR3 sequence: CASGPGARETQYF. Here the CDR3 DNA reads TGCGCCAGCGGGCCGGGAGCTCGTGAGACCCAGTACTTC.

This chain uses TRBV9 with TRBJ2-2, with a tentative D call TRBD2 (7 bases). This CDR3 region has 15 residues. Germline assignment: CDR1 SGDLS and CDR2 YYNGEE. The ends were cut back, 0 bases at V and 5 bases at J, with 11 bases in the middle. The CDR3 bases are TGTGCCAGCAGCGTAGGAGGGGGGGAGACCGGGGAGCTGTTTTTT. It is translated as CASSVGGGETGELFF. The full variable domain, its missing parts supplied by reference TRBV9 and TRBJ2-2, is DSGVTQTPKHLITATGQRVTLRCSPRSGDLSVYWYQQSLDQGLQFLIQYYNGEERAKGNILERFSAQQFPDLHSELNLSSLELGDSALYFCASSVGGGETGELFFGEGSRLTVL.

This clone was picked up a small number of times. The chain uses TRBV30 and TRBJ1-1; D is possibly TRBD1 (6 bases). Trimming cost V 3 bases and J 5 bases, with 13 bases left between them. Germline assignment: CDR1 GTSNPN and CDR2 SVGIG (reference sequence). The CDR3 loop spans 13 amino acids. Here the CDR3 DNA reads TGTGCCTGGAGCGTACACCAGGGGACTGAAGCTTTCTTT. Translating gives CAWSVHQGTEAFF.

The sample holds one count of this clone. The CDR3 here is CASRSQQGYQPQHF. CDR3 nucleotide sequence: TGTGCCAGCAGATCTCAACAGGGTTATCAGCCCCAGCATTTT. The chain employs TRBV6-5 and TRBJ1-5; TRBD1 might be the D (6 bases). Germline CDR1 MNHEY, CDR2 SVGAGI. The ends were cut back, 6 bases at V and 5 bases at J, with 14 bases in the middle. This CDR3 is built from 14 residues.

This rearrangement joins TRBV5-4 to TRBJ2-3; 7 nucleotides agree with TRBD1. V lost 0 bases and J lost 5; bases outside the gene matches: 12. This CDR3 region has 17 residues. In germline, CDR1 is SGHNT, CDR2 YYREEE (reference sequence). The CDR3 region is CASSLGSGGFQGDTQYF. CDR3 sequence (DNA): TGTGCCAGCAGCTTGGGTTCAGGGGGTTTCCAGGGAGATACGCAGTATTTT.

The chain links TRBV9 to TRBJ2-5; 9 bases align to TRBD2. The germline gives CDR1 SGDLS, CDR2 YYNGEE. Trimming at V came to 3 bases and at J to 5 bases, leaving 8 bases not matched to a gene. CDR3 length: 15 residues. The CDR3 DNA sequence: TGTGCCAGCAGCGCAATAGCGGGAGTGGGTGAGACCCAGTACTTC. Translated, it gives CASSAIAGVGETQYF.